What follows are 20 T cell receptor beta chains derived from one specimen sequenced in a study of OX40 agonist ivuxolimab in advanced cancers. Using immunoSEQ multiplex PCR, the repertoire was profiled, and TCRdb retains in-frame clones only, with some absent. The table includes around 35,000 clones, about 78% detected once. Sequences were derived from CD4+ or CD8+ T cells sorted from blood, sampled in a trial of the OX40 agonist ivuxolimab. Receptors were obtained from an adult with an advanced solid tumor such as melanoma, head and neck, liver or kidney cancer.

The chain uses TRBV5-4 and TRBJ2-7; the D is unclear. The germline V gene has CDR1 SGHNT and CDR2 YYREEE (reference sequence). The CDR3 length is 15 residues. With 0 bases removed from V and 2 bases from J, the gap between germline ends came to 12 bases. Here the CDR3 reads CASSLEGFGTYEQYF. CDR3 sequence (DNA): TGTGCCAGCAGCTTGGAGGGTTTTGGGACCTACGAGCAGTACTTC. Full variable domain (remainder filled in from reference TRBV5-4 and TRBJ2-7): ETGVTQSPTHLIKTRGQQVTLRCSSQSGHNTVSWYQQALGQGPQFIFQYYREEENGRGNFPPRFSGLQFPNYSSELNVNALELDDSALYLCASSLEGFGTYEQYFGPGTRLTVT.

V usage is TRBV7-8 and J usage is TRBJ2-1; TRBD2 might be the D (6 bases). V was pared by 0 bases and J by 0 bases, with 12 bases between. Per the germline V gene, CDR1 is SGHVS and CDR2 is FQNEAQ. This CDR3 has 17 amino acids. CDR3: CASSLALADSSYNEQFF. The CDR3 nucleotides are TGTGCCAGCAGCTTAGCCTTAGCGGATAGCTCCTACAATGAGCAGTTCTTC.

The chain couples TRBV11-2 to TRBJ1-5; D ambiguous. V was shortened by 5 bases and J by 9 bases, with 20 bases between the two germline ends. In germline, CDR1 is SGHAT, CDR2 FQNNGV. The CDR3 has 15 amino acids. CDR3 residues: CASSQTAGTGRPQHF. The CDR3 nucleotides are TGTGCCAGCAGCCAAACCGCAGGTACCGGTCGGCCCCAGCATTTT. The complete variable domain, with remaining parts taken from reference TRBV11-2 and TRBJ1-5, reads EAGVAQSPRYKIIEKRQSVAFWCNPISGHATLYWYQQILGQGPKLLIQFQNNGVVDDSQLPKDRFSAERLKGVDSTLKIQPAKLEDSAVYLCASSQTAGTGRPQHFGDGTRLSIL.

V and J are TRBV5-1 and TRBJ2-5, with no clear D. In germline, CDR1 is SGHRS, CDR2 YFSETQ. V lost 7 bases to trimming and J lost 3 bases, with 7 bases between them. This CDR3 comprises 11 residues. The CDR3, as DNA: TGCGCCAGCGGTTTTGAAGAGACCCAGTACTTC. It codes for CASGFEETQYF.

The V and J genes are TRBV15 and TRBJ1-2; D not certain. Germline CDR1 LNHNV, CDR2 YYDKDF (reference sequence). This CDR3 contains 11 residues. Trimming took 1 base from V and 8 from J, leaving 5 bases between them. In nucleotides, the CDR3 is TGTGCCACCAGCAGAGGAGGAGGCTACACCTTC. Encoded protein: CATSRGGGYTF.

The J gene is TRBJ2-2, the V gene TRBV5-4; D gene unclear. The CDR3 runs 14 residues. CDR1 and CDR2 from the germline V gene are SGHNT and YYREEE (reference sequence). Trimming took off 5 bases at V and 3 bases at J, with 11 bases between the two ends. CDR3 bases: TGTGCCAGCAGTCCCGAGCTGGACACCGGGGAGCTGTTTTTT. The encoded protein is CASSPELDTGELFF. The full variable domain, with the rest looked up from reference TRBV5-4 and TRBJ2-2, is ETGVTQSPTHLIKTRGQQVTLRCSSQSGHNTVSWYQQALGQGPQFIFQYYREEENGRGNFPPRFSGLQFPNYSSELNVNALELDDSALYLCASSPELDTGELFFGEGSRLTVL.

The chain employs TRBV2 and TRBJ1-1; D gene uncertain. The length of the CDR3 is 10 residues. CDR1 and CDR2 (germline): SNHLY, FYNNEI. Trimming took off 3 bases at V and 7 bases at J, with 3 bases between the two ends. CDR3 region: CASSEDEAFF. CDR3 bases: TGTGCCAGCAGTGAGGATGAAGCTTTCTTT. Full variable domain (outside the CDR3, taken from reference TRBV2 and TRBJ1-1): EPEVTQTPSHQVTQMGQEVILRCVPISNHLYFYWYRQILGQKVEFLVSFYNNEISEKSEIFDDQFSVERPDGSNFTLKIRSTKLEDSAMYFCASSEDEAFFGQGTRLTVV.

The chain couples TRBV9 to TRBJ1-1, with D unresolved. The V gene's germline CDR1 is SGDLS and CDR2 YYNGEE. Trimming shortened V by 4 bases and J by 0 bases, and 13 bases separated the two germline ends. The CDR3 sequence is 15 residues long. CDR3 residues: CASSPLRALNTEAFF. CDR3 coding DNA: TGTGCCAGCAGCCCATTACGGGCCCTGAACACTGAAGCTTTCTTT.

V and J are TRBV19 and TRBJ1-1; tentative D call: TRBD1 (6 bases). Looked up from germline, CDR1 is LNHDA and CDR2 is SQIVND (reference sequence). The CDR3 is made up of 13 amino acids. V was shortened by 10 bases and J by 0 bases, with 12 bases between the two germline ends. The CDR3 loop is CATGTTLNTEAFF. Here the CDR3 DNA reads TGTGCCACCGGGACAACGTTGAACACTGAAGCTTTCTTT.

The rearrangement uses TRBV6-5 and TRBJ1-5; no firm D call. Germline assignment: CDR1 MNHEY and CDR2 SVGAGI. Between the trimmed V and J ends, which lost 6 bases and 3 bases, there was a span of 12 bases. This CDR3 has 14 residues. The CDR3 nucleotides are TGTGCCAGCAGATTCCGGGCAAACAATCAGCCCCAGCATTTT. Residues: CASRFRANNQPQHF.

The chain employs TRBV10-2 and TRBJ2-2; the match to TRBD2 covers 12 bases. Germline V gene lookup returns CDR1 WSHSY and CDR2 SAAADI. The CDR3 loop spans 15 amino acids. V shed 4 bases, J shed 6 bases, and the junction held 3 bases outside the gene matches. CDR3 residues: CASSASGRAAGELFF. The CDR3, as DNA: TGCGCCAGCAGTGCTAGCGGGAGGGCTGCCGGGGAGCTGTTTTTT.

CDR3 protein: CASSFPDSDADTQYF. CDR3 DNA: TGCGCCAGCAGCTTTCCTGACAGCGACGCAGATACGCAGTATTTT. V usage is TRBV5-1 and J usage is TRBJ2-3; D perhaps matches TRBD1 (5 bases). V lost 2 bases to trimming and J lost 4 bases, with 14 bases between them. CDR3 size: 15 residues. Looked up from germline, CDR1 is SGHRS and CDR2 is YFSETQ. The full variable domain, its missing parts supplied by reference TRBV5-1 and TRBJ2-3, is KAGVTQTPRYLIKTRGQQVTLSCSPISGHRSVSWYQQTPGQGLQFLFEYFSETQRNKGNFPGRFSGRQFSNSRSEMNVSTLELGDSALYLCASSFPDSDADTQYFGPGTRLTVL.

The chain recombines TRBV30 with TRBJ2-2; TRBD2 might be the D (5 bases). The V gene's germline CDR1 is GTSNPN and CDR2 SVGIG (reference sequence). The CDR3 is 16 amino acids. The V and J ends lost 5 bases and 0 bases respectively, with 16 bases between them. CDR3 DNA: TGTGCCTGGTCGGGATTTGGAGGTTCGAACACCGGGGAGCTGTTTTTT. Amino acids: CAWSGFGGSNTGELFF.

The rearrangement links TRBV19 to TRBJ1-1, with D maybe TRBD1 (6 bases). The CDR3 totals 16 residues. Germline V gives CDR1 LNHDA, CDR2 SQIVND (reference sequence). Trimming took off 5 bases at V and 4 bases at J, with 20 bases between the two ends. The CDR3 loop reads CASSHRGRASGTEAFF. As DNA, the CDR3 is TGTGCCAGTAGTCACCGGGGGCGGGCCTCGGGCACTGAAGCTTTCTTT.

The rearrangement links TRBV12-1 to TRBJ2-7; the table's D call TRBD1 went unverified against the DNA. TRBV12-1 is marked as a pseudogene. This CDR3 is built from 15 residues. The CDR3 DNA sequence: TGTGCCAGCAGCTTCGAACAGGGGTGGAACTACGAGCAGTACTTC. This sequence encodes CASSFEQGWNYEQYF.

The chain employs TRBV5-1 and TRBJ2-4; D unresolved. This CDR3 region has 13 residues. Germline V CDR1 and CDR2: SGHRS, YFSETQ. V was cut by 7 bases and J by 1 base, with 9 bases left in between. The CDR3 sequence: CASAIGAKNIQYF. Written as DNA, the CDR3 is TGCGCCAGCGCCATTGGCGCCAAAAACATTCAGTACTTC.

This clone was observed a handful of times. The rearrangement joins TRBV11-3 to TRBJ2-2; 8 nucleotides align to TRBD1. Germline V gene lookup returns CDR1 SGHNT and CDR2 YENEEA. With V trimmed by 6 bases and J by 1 base, 4 bases remained unmatched. The CDR3 runs 15 residues. In DNA, the CDR3 is TGTGCCAGCAGTCCCGGGACAGGGAACACCGGGGAGCTGTTTTTT. As protein: CASSPGTGNTGELFF.

This chain uses TRBV6-5 with TRBJ1-4; a possible D gene is TRBD1 (6 bases). Trimming removed 2 bases from V and 13 bases from J, with 20 bases in between. The CDR3 runs 15 residues. Germline V CDR1 and CDR2: MNHEY, SVGAGI. CDR3 amino acids: CASSYIRTGSRGLFF. The CDR3 nucleotides are TGTGCCAGCAGTTACATCAGGACGGGTTCCAGGGGACTGTTTTTT.

The chain recombines TRBV15 with TRBJ2-3, with TRBD1 as a possible D gene (5 bases). The CDR3 is made up of 15 amino acids. Germline values: CDR1 LNHNV, CDR2 YYDKDF (reference sequence). The V end was cut by 6 bases, the J end by 4 bases, with 17 bases between. The CDR3 sequence is CATRAQGGIADTQYF. The CDR3 nucleotides are TGTGCCACCAGAGCCCAGGGTGGCATCGCAGATACGCAGTATTTT.

This chain links TRBV7-2 with TRBJ2-1, with 9 bases matching TRBD2. After removal of 2 bases from V and 1 base from J, the junction contained 6 bases not matched to a gene. The CDR3 covers 17 residues. Germline V lookup: CDR1 SGHTA, CDR2 FQGNSA. The CDR3 coding sequence is TGTGCCAGCAGCTTATTTAGCGGGAGCCAGTCCTACAATGAGCAGTTCTTC. Translating it yields CASSLFSGSQSYNEQFF.